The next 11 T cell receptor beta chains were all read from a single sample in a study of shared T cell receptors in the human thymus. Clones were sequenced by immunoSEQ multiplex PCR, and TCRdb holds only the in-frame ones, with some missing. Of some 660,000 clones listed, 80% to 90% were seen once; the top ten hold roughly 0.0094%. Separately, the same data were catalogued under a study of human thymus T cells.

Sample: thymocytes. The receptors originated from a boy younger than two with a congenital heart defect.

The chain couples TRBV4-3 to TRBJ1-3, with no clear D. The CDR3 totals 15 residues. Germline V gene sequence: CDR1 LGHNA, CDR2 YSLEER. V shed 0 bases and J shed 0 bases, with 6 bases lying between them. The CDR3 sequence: CASSQEPDSGNTIYF. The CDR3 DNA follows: TGCGCCAGCAGCCAAGAACCAGACTCTGGAAACACCATATATTTT.

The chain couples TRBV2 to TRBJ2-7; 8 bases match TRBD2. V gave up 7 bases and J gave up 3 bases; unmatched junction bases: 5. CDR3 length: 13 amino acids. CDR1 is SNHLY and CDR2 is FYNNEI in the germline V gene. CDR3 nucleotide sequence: TGTGCCAGCACGTCACGGGGGGGCTACGAGCAGTACTTC. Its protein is CASTSRGGYEQYF. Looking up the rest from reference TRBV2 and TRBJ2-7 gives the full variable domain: EPEVTQTPSHQVTQMGQEVILRCVPISNHLYFYWYRQILGQKVEFLVSFYNNEISEKSEIFDDQFSVERPDGSNFTLKIRSTKLEDSAMYFCASTSRGGYEQYFGPGTRLTVT.

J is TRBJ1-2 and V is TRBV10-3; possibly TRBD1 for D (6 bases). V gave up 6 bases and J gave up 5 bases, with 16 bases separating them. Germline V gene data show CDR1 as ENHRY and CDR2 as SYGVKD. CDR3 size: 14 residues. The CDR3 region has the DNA TGTGCCATCAGGGAGGAACAGGGTTTATATGGCTACACCTTC. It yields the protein CAIREEQGLYGYTF.

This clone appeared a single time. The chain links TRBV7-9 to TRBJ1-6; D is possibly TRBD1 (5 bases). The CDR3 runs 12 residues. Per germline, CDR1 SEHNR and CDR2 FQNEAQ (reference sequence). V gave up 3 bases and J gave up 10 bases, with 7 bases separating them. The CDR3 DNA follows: TGTGCCAGCAGCTTGCAGGGCTCACCCCTCCACTTT. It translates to CASSLQGSPLHF.

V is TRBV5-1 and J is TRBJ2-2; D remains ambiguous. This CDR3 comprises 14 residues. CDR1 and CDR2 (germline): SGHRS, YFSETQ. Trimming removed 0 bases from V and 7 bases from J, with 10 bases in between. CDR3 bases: TGCGCCAGCAGCTTGGAGACATCGGTCGGGGAGCTGTTTTTT. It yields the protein CASSLETSVGELFF.

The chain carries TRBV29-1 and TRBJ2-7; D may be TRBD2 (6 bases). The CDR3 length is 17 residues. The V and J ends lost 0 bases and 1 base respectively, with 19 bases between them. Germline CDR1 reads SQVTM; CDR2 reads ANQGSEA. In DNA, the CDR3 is TGCAGCGTTGAAGATAGACCCCGGAGTAGCGGATCCTACGAGCAGTACTTC. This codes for CSVEDRPRSSGSYEQYF.

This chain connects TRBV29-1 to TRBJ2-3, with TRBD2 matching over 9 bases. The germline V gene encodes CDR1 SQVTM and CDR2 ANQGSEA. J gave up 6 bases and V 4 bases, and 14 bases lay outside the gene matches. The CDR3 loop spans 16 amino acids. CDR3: CSVVNWTSARRDTQYF. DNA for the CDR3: TGCAGCGTTGTCAACTGGACTAGCGCTCGCAGGGATACGCAGTATTTT.

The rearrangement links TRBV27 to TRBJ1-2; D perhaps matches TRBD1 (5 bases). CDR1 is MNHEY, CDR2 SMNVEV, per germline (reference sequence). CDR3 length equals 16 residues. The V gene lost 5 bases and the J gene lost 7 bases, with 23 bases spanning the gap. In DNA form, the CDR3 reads TGTGCCAGCAGTATCAACCCCGGGACTCTGATTAGTGGCTACACCTTC. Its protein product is CASSINPGTLISGYTF.

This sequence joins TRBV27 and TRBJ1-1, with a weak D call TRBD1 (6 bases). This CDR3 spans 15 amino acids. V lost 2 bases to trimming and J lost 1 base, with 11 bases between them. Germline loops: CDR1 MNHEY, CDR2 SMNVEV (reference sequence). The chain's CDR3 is CASSLNTGSNTEAFF. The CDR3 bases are TGTGCCAGCAGTTTAAATACAGGGTCGAACACTGAAGCTTTCTTT.

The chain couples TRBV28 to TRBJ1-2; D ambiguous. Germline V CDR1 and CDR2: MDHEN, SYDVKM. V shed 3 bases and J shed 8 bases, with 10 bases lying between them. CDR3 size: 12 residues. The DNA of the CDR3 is TGTGCCAGCAGTTTGTCTGGGCCCGGCTACACCTTC. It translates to CASSLSGPGYTF.

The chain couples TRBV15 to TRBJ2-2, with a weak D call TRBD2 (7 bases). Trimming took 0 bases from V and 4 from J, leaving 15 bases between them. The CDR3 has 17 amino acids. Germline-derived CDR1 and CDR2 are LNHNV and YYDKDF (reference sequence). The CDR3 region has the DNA TGTGCCACCAGCAGAGATGGGGGCAGGGAGGGCACCGGGGAGCTGTTTTTT. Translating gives CATSRDGGREGTGELFF.